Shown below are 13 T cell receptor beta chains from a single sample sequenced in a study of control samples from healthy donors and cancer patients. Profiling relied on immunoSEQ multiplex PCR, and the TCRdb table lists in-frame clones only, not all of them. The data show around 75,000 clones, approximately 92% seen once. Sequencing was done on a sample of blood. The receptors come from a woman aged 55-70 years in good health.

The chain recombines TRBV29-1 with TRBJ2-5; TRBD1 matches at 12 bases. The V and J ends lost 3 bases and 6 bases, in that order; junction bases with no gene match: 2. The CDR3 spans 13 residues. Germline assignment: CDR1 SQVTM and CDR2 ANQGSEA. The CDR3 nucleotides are TGCAGCGTTGAGAGGGACAGGGGGCAGACCCAGTACTTC. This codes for CSVERDRGQTQYF.

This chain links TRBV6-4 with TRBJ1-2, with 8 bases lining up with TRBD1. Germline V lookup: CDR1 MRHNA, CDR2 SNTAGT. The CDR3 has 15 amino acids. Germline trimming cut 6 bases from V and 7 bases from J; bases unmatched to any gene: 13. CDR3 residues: CASRGARTGLSGYTF. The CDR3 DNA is TGTGCCAGCAGAGGTGCTAGGACAGGGCTCTCTGGCTACACCTTC.

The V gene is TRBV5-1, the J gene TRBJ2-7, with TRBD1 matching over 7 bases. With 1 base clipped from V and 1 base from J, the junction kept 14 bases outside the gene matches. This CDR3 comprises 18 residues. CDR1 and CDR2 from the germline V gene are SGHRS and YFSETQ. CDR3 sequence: CASSLNPGQGTVSYEQYF. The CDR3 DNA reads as TGCGCCAGCAGCTTGAACCCGGGACAAGGGACAGTTTCCTACGAGCAGTACTTC.

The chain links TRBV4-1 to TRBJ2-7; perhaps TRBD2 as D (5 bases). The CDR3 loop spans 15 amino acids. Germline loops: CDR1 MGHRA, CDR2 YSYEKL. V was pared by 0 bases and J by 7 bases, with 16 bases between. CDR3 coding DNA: TGCGCCAGCAGCCAAGATCGGGGAATGGGGTGGGAGCAGTACTTC. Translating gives CASSQDRGMGWEQYF.

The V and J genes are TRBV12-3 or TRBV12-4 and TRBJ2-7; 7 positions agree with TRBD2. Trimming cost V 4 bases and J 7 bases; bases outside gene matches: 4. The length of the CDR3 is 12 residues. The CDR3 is CASSWGGFEQYF. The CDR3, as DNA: TGTGCCAGCAGTTGGGGAGGGTTTGAGCAGTACTTC.

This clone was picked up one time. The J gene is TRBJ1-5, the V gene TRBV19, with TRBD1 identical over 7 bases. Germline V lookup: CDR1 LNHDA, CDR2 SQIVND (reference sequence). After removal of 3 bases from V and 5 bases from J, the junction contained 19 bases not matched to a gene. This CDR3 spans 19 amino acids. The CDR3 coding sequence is TGTGCCAGTAGTATCTCTACCTATTCCAACAGGGGAAGTGATCAGCCCCAGCATTTT. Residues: CASSISTYSNRGSDQPQHF.

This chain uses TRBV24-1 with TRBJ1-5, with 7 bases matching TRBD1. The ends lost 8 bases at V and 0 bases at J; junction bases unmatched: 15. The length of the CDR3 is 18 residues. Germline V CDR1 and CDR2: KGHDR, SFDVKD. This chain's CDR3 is CATNSRDSEAYSNQPQHF. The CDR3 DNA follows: TGTGCCACCAACAGTAGGGACAGCGAGGCCTATAGCAATCAGCCCCAGCATTTT.

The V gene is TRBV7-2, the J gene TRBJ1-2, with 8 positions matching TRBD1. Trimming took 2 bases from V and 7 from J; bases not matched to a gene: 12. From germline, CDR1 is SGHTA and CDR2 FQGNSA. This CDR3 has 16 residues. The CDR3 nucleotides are TGTGCCAGCAGCTTACCCAGGACAGGGAGGTTTGGTGGCTACACCTTC. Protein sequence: CASSLPRTGRFGGYTF.

CDR3 bases: TGTGCCAGCACTCCAATGGGCAGGGGCGACTATGGCTACACCTTC. Encoded protein: CASTPMGRGDYGYTF. The chain is built from TRBV2 and TRBJ1-2, with D perhaps TRBD1 (6 bases). With 7 bases removed from V and 3 bases from J, the gap between germline ends came to 18 bases. Germline lookup yields CDR1 SNHLY and CDR2 FYNNEI. The CDR3 spans 15 residues. The full variable domain, with the rest looked up from reference TRBV2 and TRBJ1-2, is EPEVTQTPSHQVTQMGQEVILRCVPISNHLYFYWYRQILGQKVEFLVSFYNNEISEKSEIFDDQFSVERPDGSNFTLKIRSTKLEDSAMYFCASTPMGRGDYGYTFGSGTRLTVV.

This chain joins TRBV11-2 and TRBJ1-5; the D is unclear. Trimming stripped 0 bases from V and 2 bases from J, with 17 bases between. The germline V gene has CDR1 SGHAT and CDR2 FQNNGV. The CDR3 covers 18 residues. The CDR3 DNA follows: TGTGCCAGCAGCTTAGATAGGTCCCCTAGAAAAGGCAATCAGCCCCAGCATTTT. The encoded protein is CASSLDRSPRKGNQPQHF.

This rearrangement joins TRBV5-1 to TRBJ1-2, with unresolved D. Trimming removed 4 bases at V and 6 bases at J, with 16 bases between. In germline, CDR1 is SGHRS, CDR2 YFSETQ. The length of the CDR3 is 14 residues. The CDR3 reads CASSLDEGLNGYTF. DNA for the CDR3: TGCGCCAGCAGCCTTGATGAGGGCTTAAATGGCTACACCTTC.

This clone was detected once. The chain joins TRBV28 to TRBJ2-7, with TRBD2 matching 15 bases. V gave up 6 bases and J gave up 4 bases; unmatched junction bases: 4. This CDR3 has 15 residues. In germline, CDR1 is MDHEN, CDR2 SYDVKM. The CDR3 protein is CASSTGTSGRYEQYF. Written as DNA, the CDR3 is TGTGCCAGCAGCACCGGGACTAGCGGGAGGTACGAGCAGTACTTC.

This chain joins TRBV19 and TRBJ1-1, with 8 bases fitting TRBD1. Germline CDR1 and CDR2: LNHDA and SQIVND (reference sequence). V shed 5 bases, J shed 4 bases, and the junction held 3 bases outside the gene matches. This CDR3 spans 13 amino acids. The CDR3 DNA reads TGTGCCAGTAGTGTCGGACAGGGCACTGAAGCTTTCTTT. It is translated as CASSVGQGTEAFF.